The rows below give T cell receptor beta chains drawn from one sample of a study of PD-1 blockade in classical Hodgkin lymphoma. Method: immunoSEQ multiplex PCR; TCRdb's copy keeps in-frame clones and lacks some. The sample records approximately 60,000 clones, approximately 90% being singletons. The specimen comprised peripheral blood mononuclear cells (PBMCs), sampled at baseline. The source of these receptors is a human donor with classical Hodgkin lymphoma. The CDR3 runs from the conserved cysteine through the conserved F or W.

>TRBV5-5|15|TRBJ2-2
CASSLSGAYTGELFF
>TRBV19|15|TRBJ2-3
CASSKSAGITDTQYF
>TRBV6-6|16|TRBJ2-4
CASSRQGMGAKNIQYF
>TRBV7-2|15|TRBJ2-2
CASSDARVGAGELFF
>TRBV30|14|TRBJ1-6
CAWREMGGDSPLHF
>TRBV7-2|15|TRBJ2-4
CASRGTYLAKNIQYF
>TRBV19|14|TRBJ2-3
CASTERGPTDTQYF
>TRBV2|13|TRBJ1-5
CASTPGQHQPQHF
>TRBV29-1|15|TRBJ1-2
CSVGGGQHDNYGYTF
>TRBV7-6|14|TRBJ1-4
CASSLLATNEKLFF
>TRBV2|15|TRBJ2-3
CASSEWDSSTDTQYF
>TRBV5-6|15|TRBJ2-7
CASSLGVGFKYEQYF
>TRBV14|18|TRBJ1-6
CASSQGGGLLALRSPLHF
>TRBV7-6|17|TRBJ1-5
CASSLGRTGVGNQPQHF
>TRBV12-5|13|TRBJ1-5
CASGLGLPEPQHF
>TRBV6-6|15|TRBJ2-6
CASSARVTGANVLTF
>TRBV7-8|13|TRBJ1-4
CASTQGYNEKLFF
>TRBV12-5|16|TRBJ1-5
CASGLVLGHANQPQHF
>TRBV18|14|TRBJ2-7
CASSPPGQVYEQYF
>TRBV6-6|16|TRBJ2-5
CASSYFGGQNQETQYF
>TRBV28|16|TRBJ1-2
CASSLFWAGGFYGYTF
>TRBV6-1|15|TRBJ1-4
CASTQPPRSEEKLFF
>TRBV11-3|15|TRBJ2-2
CASSQGTANTEELFF
>TRBV5-6|18|TRBJ1-4
CASSLAIAGQGAYEKLFF
>TRBV30|14|TRBJ2-7
CALLWDRGPHEQYF
>TRBV19|15|TRBJ1-2
CASSIASGQGAGYTF
>TRBV11-3|16|TRBJ1-6
CASTPPRQVGNSPLHF
>TRBV6-1|13|TRBJ2-7
CASSEGGNYEQYF
>TRBV29-1|10|TRBJ1-1
CSPGPGEAFF
>TRBV21-1|19|TRBJ1-3
CASSKARTWRRTPGNTIYF
>TRBV7-9|13|TRBJ1-1
CASSHHLNTEAFF
>TRBV7-9|15|TRBJ2-7
CASSLGQGVRNEQYF
>TRBV9|15|TRBJ1-6
CASSVVRHNNSPLHF
>TRBV30|11|TRBJ1-1
CAWDPRDRAFF
>TRBV7-9|15|TRBJ1-1
CASSTETGRLGEAFF
>TRBV11-3|14|TRBJ2-7
CASSPGLGKYEQYF
>TRBV16|14|TRBJ1-4
CASSRWATNEKLFF
>TRBV19|14|TRBJ2-4
CASSIGQGINIQYF
>TRBV25-1|14|TRBJ1-2
CASSEWTGDYGYTF
>TRBV19|14|TRBJ1-5
CASTRTGAGQPQHF
>TRBV28|18|NA
CASSWSWGLAGEADEQYF
>TRBV13|14|TRBJ2-1
CASSPQGDLNEQFF